The 30 T cell receptor beta chains reported below all come from one sample, sequenced in a study of blood T cell repertoires in COVID-19. The assay was immunoSEQ multiplex PCR, and TCRdb's table has in-frame clones only and misses some. The sample lists 410,000 or so clones, 75% to 90% occurring once. The sample was peripheral blood. The receptors stem from a middle-aged woman with COVID-19, enrolled during active disease.

In this sample, this clone turned up once. The V call is TRBV2, the J call TRBJ1-1; D unclear. The germline V and J ends were trimmed by 5 bases and 1 base, with 8 bases remaining between them. Looked up from germline, CDR1 is SNHLY and CDR2 is FYNNEI. The CDR3 is 13 amino acids. In DNA form, the CDR3 reads TGTGCCAGCAGTTTAGACAAGAACACTGAAGCTTTCTTT. It yields the protein CASSLDKNTEAFF.

The table lists this clone with a few counts. V gene TRBV28 combines with J gene TRBJ1-6, with 7 bases that match TRBD1. CDR1 MDHEN and CDR2 SYDVKM come from the germline V gene. This CDR3 has 15 residues. The V segment lost 6 bases and the J segment 7 bases; nucleotides outside the gene matches: 9. The CDR3 region is CASRTPDRVNSPLHF. CDR3 in DNA: TGTGCCAGCAGGACCCCCGACAGGGTCAATTCACCCCTCCACTTT.

The rearrangement links TRBV5-6 to TRBJ1-3, with D possibly matching TRBD1 (6 bases). This CDR3 spans 18 amino acids. The ends were cut back, 6 bases at V and 0 bases at J, with 22 bases in the middle. CDR1 is SGHDT, CDR2 YYEEEE, per germline. Written as DNA, the CDR3 is TGTGCCAGCACTCAACGGACAGTTCGACGGGGCTCTGGAAACACCATATATTTT. It yields the protein CASTQRTVRRGSGNTIYF. The entire variable domain, with the rest obtained from reference TRBV5-6 and TRBJ1-3, is as follows: DAGVTQSPTHLIKTRGQQVTLRCSPKSGHDTVSWYQQALGQGPQFIFQYYEEEERQRGNFPDRFSGHQFPNYSSELNVNALLLGDSALYLCASTQRTVRRGSGNTIYFGEGSWLTVV.

This clone was observed once. The gene calls are TRBV7-2 and TRBJ2-3; TRBD2 agrees at 9 bases. V gave up 2 bases and J gave up 1 base; unmatched junction bases: 4. Germline CDR1 SGHTA, CDR2 FQGNSA. The CDR3 totals 16 residues. In DNA form, the CDR3 reads TGTGCCAGCAGCTTACGGGTAGCGGGGGGCACAGATACGCAGTATTTT. This sequence encodes CASSLRVAGGTDTQYF.

The chain couples TRBV6-5 to TRBJ1-5; D uncertain. The CDR3 is 16 amino acids. Trimming shortened V by 2 bases and J by 5 bases, and 16 bases separated the two germline ends. The germline V gene encodes CDR1 MNHEY and CDR2 SVGAGI. CDR3 in amino acids: CASSYPAPVLDQPQHF. In DNA form, the CDR3 reads TGTGCCAGCAGTTACCCTGCTCCCGTACTAGATCAGCCCCAGCATTTT.

V gene TRBV7-2 combines with J gene TRBJ1-2, with D perhaps matching TRBD1 (6 bases). V was trimmed by 1 base and J by 8 bases, leaving 11 bases between them. In germline, CDR1 is SGHTA, CDR2 FQGNSA. CDR3 size: 13 residues. The CDR3 is CASSLDREGGYTF. The CDR3 coding sequence is TGTGCCAGCAGCTTAGACAGGGAAGGAGGCTACACCTTC.

This sequence joins TRBV10-3 and TRBJ2-6; D unclear. CDR1 is ENHRY, CDR2 SYGVKD, per germline. The CDR3 is 14 amino acids. Trimming left V 8 bases short and J 0 bases short, with 8 bases between. The CDR3 here is CAIGNSSGANVLTF. In DNA form, the CDR3 reads TGTGCCATCGGCAATTCCTCTGGGGCCAACGTCCTGACTTTC.

The chain uses TRBV19 and TRBJ1-1; D gene uncertain. Trimming took off 3 bases at V and 7 bases at J, with 12 bases between the two ends. This CDR3 is built from 13 residues. Per germline, CDR1 LNHDA and CDR2 SQIVND (reference sequence). DNA for the CDR3: TGTGCCAGTAGTATTCTAGAGGCAAATGAAGCTTTCTTT. The encoded protein is CASSILEANEAFF.

This sequence joins TRBV15 and TRBJ1-1; D is perhaps TRBD1 (5 bases). V was pared by 5 bases and J by 3 bases, with 25 bases between. The CDR3 runs to 18 residues. Germline CDR1 LNHNV, CDR2 YYDKDF (reference sequence). The CDR3 protein is CATSGTTGTAKAYTEAFF. CDR3 DNA: TGTGCCACCAGCGGTACTACCGGGACTGCGAAGGCTTACACTGAAGCTTTCTTT. The entire variable domain, with the rest obtained from reference TRBV15 and TRBJ1-1, is as follows: DAMVIQNPRYQVTQFGKPVTLSCSQTLNHNVMYWYQQKSSQAPKLLFHYYDKDFNNEADTPDNFQSRRPNTSFCFLDIRSPGLGDTAMYLCATSGTTGTAKAYTEAFFGQGTRLTVV.

The chain carries TRBV18 and TRBJ1-5; 7 bases map to TRBD1. The CDR3 totals 14 residues. V dropped 3 bases and J dropped 6; count of bases not matched to a gene: 5. Germline loops: CDR1 KGHSH, CDR2 LQKENI. CDR3 DNA: TGTGCCAGCTCACCGGGGAACAGGGGTCAGCCCCAGCATTTT. Its protein product is CASSPGNRGQPQHF. The variable domain in full, with the rest retrieved from reference TRBV18 and TRBJ1-5, is NAGVMQNPRHLVRRRGQEARLRCSPMKGHSHVYWYRQLPEEGLKFMVYLQKENIIDESGMPKERFSAEFPKEGPSILRIQQVVRGDSAAYFCASSPGNRGQPQHFGDGTRLSIL.

V gene TRBV6-5 combines with J gene TRBJ1-2, with a weak D call TRBD1 (5 bases). The V end lost 6 bases, the J end lost 7 bases, and 15 bases lay between the germline ends. This CDR3 region has 13 residues. The V gene's germline CDR1 is MNHEY and CDR2 SVGAGI. The CDR3 DNA is TGTGCCAGCAGGCCCCTCGGGGGAGTTGGCTACACCTTC. Its translation: CASRPLGGVGYTF.

The genes are TRBV24-1 and TRBJ1-5, with unresolved D. Germline loops: CDR1 KGHDR, CDR2 SFDVKD. The CDR3 length is 13 residues. V shed 0 bases and J shed 6 bases, with 5 bases lying between them. The CDR3 loop reads CATSDLEPQPQHF. The CDR3 DNA sequence: TGTGCCACCAGTGATTTGGAGCCTCAGCCCCAGCATTTT.

J is TRBJ1-1 and V is TRBV19; tentative D call: TRBD1 (5 bases). In germline, CDR1 is LNHDA, CDR2 SQIVND (reference sequence). CDR3 length equals 14 residues. Trimming removed 1 base at V and 4 bases at J, with 10 bases between. DNA for the CDR3: TGTGCCAGTAGTATAGGGACAAGGGGCACTGAAGCTTTCTTT. Its translation: CASSIGTRGTEAFF.

This clone was found a few times. The rearrangement links TRBV6-1 to TRBJ1-2; D perhaps matches TRBD1 (6 bases). The CDR3 loop spans 15 amino acids. Looked up from germline, CDR1 is MNHNS and CDR2 is SASEGT. Deletions cut 2 bases from V and 8 bases from J, with 18 bases between. In DNA form, the CDR3 reads TGTGCCAGCAGTGAATCCCCCGCCCACAGGGAAGGCTACACCTTC. It translates to CASSESPAHREGYTF.

The V call is TRBV7-2, the J call TRBJ2-1; TRBD2 matches 8 bases. The germline CDR1 and CDR2 sequences are SGHTA and FQGNSA. The ends lost 5 bases at V and 9 bases at J; junction bases unmatched: 15. There are 16 residues in the CDR3. The CDR3 protein is CASSRGGTPSLGEQFF. As DNA, the CDR3 is TGTGCCAGCAGCCGGGGGGGGACCCCGAGCCTTGGTGAGCAGTTCTTC.

The gene calls are TRBV11-2 and TRBJ1-2; TRBD1 agrees at 7 bases. Losses at the gene ends were 7 bases for V and 5 bases for J; bases not matched to a gene: 13. The CDR3 runs 15 residues. Germline CDR1 and CDR2: SGHAT and FQNNGV. CDR3 residues: CASTSTRQGGYGYTF. The CDR3 region has the DNA TGTGCCAGCACCTCAACCCGACAGGGTGGGTATGGCTACACCTTC.

The rearrangement uses TRBV5-1 and TRBJ1-3, with TRBD1 matching 7 bases. Germline V CDR1 and CDR2: SGHRS, YFSETQ. The CDR3 contains 13 residues. J gave up 8 bases and V 7 bases, and 9 bases lay outside the gene matches. In DNA form, the CDR3 reads TGCGCCAGCGGGACAGTGGTTGGGGACACCATATATTTT. It translates to CASGTVVGDTIYF.

The chain joins TRBV18 to TRBJ2-7; maybe TRBD1 (6 bases). V lost 3 bases and J lost 1, with 10 bases in between. The CDR3 is 14 residues long. The germline V gene has CDR1 KGHSH and CDR2 LQKENI. The CDR3 loop is CASSPRRGSYEQYF. The CDR3 DNA reads TGTGCCAGCTCACCCCGCAGGGGTTCCTACGAGCAGTACTTC.

The CDR3 protein is CASRGGSPNTGELFF. Here the CDR3 DNA reads TGTGCCAGCAGGGGCGGGAGCCCTAACACCGGGGAGCTGTTTTTT. V gene TRBV5-4 combines with J gene TRBJ2-2; TRBD2 matches 7 bases. Germline-derived CDR1 and CDR2 are SGHNT and YYREEE (reference sequence). With V trimmed by 5 bases and J by 2 bases, 6 bases remained unmatched. The CDR3 sequence is 15 residues long.

This rearrangement joins TRBV3-1 (or the pseudogene TRBV3-2) to TRBJ1-1, with 8 bases fitting TRBD1. From germline, CDR1 is LGHDT and CDR2 YNNKEL (reference sequence). Germline trimming cut 0 bases from V and 2 bases from J; bases unmatched to any gene: 26. This CDR3 has 23 residues. DNA of the CDR3: TGTGCCAGCAGCCAAGAGACCCAGATCAAAAGCACCGGACAGGGACCTCTCAACACTGAAGCTTTCTTT. Translation gives CASSQETQIKSTGQGPLNTEAFF.

The rearrangement links TRBV19 to TRBJ1-1, with 7 bases aligning to TRBD1. CDR3 length: 15 residues. Germline V gives CDR1 LNHDA, CDR2 SQIVND (reference sequence). The V segment lost 7 bases and the J segment 1 base; nucleotides outside the gene matches: 9. The CDR3 nucleotides read TGTGCCAGTACTAACCCAGGGGGGACGAACACTGAAGCTTTCTTT. It specifies CASTNPGGTNTEAFF.

This clone turned up a few times. Other DNA sequences in this sample translate to the same CDR3. In DNA, the CDR3 is TGTGCCAGCAGCGTAGCGGGTTCCTATAATTCACCCCTCCACTTT. Its protein product is CASSVAGSYNSPLHF. The rearrangement uses TRBV9 and TRBJ1-6; D is unclear. The CDR3 has 15 amino acids. Germline loops: CDR1 SGDLS, CDR2 YYNGEE. V lost 0 bases, J lost 1 base, and 5 bases lay in between.

The gene calls are TRBV6-6 and TRBJ1-5; D remains ambiguous. Trimming cost V 5 bases and J 9 bases, with 17 bases left between them. The germline V gene has CDR1 MNHNY and CDR2 SVGAGI (reference sequence). The length of the CDR3 is 14 residues. The chain's CDR3 is CASSISDSLRPQHF. The CDR3 DNA reads TGTGCCAGCAGTATATCGGACTCTTTGAGGCCCCAGCATTTT.

The rearrangement links TRBV7-3 to TRBJ2-2, with 8 nucleotides matching TRBD2. The germline CDR1 and CDR2 sequences are SGHTA and FQGTGA. The CDR3 extends over 15 amino acids. The trim removed 5 bases at V and 5 bases at J, leaving 7 bases unmatched. The CDR3 coding sequence is TGTGCCAGCAGCCCCGCTAGCGGGTCAACCGGGGAGCTGTTTTTT. Amino acid sequence: CASSPASGSTGELFF.

The rearrangement uses TRBV3-1 (or the pseudogene TRBV3-2) and TRBJ2-5; TRBD2 agrees at 8 bases. Losses at the gene ends were 8 bases for V and 5 bases for J; bases not matched to a gene: 7. The CDR3 is 13 amino acids. Germline V gene lookup returns CDR1 LGHDT and CDR2 YNNKEL (reference sequence). CDR3 bases: TGTGCCAGCGGAACCGGGGGGGCCGAGACCCAGTACTTC. Amino acid sequence: CASGTGGAETQYF.

This clone came up a few times. The chain is built from TRBV4-3 and TRBJ2-3; 11 bases map to TRBD2. CDR1 and CDR2 (germline): LGHNA, YSLEER. V shed 5 bases and J 4 bases; nucleotides not matched to a gene: 11. The CDR3 extends over 17 amino acids. The CDR3 nucleotides read TGCGCCAGCAGCAAGGACATAGCGGGGGGGCCACCAGATACGCAGTATTTT. This gives the protein CASSKDIAGGPPDTQYF.

This chain joins TRBV7-9 and TRBJ1-1; TRBD1 agrees at 8 bases. Germline assignment: CDR1 SEHNR and CDR2 FQNEAQ (reference sequence). J was trimmed by 3 bases and V by 0 bases; bases with no gene match: 6. The CDR3 extends over 16 amino acids. CDR3 DNA: TGTGCCAGCAGCTTAGCACGGACAGGGCGGGACACTGAAGCTTTCTTT. Protein product: CASSLARTGRDTEAFF. Supplemented by reference TRBV7-9 and TRBJ1-1, the full variable domain reads DTGVSQNPRHKITKRGQNVTFRCDPISEHNRLYWYRQTLGQGPEFLTYFQNEAQLEKSRLLSDRFSAERPKGSFSTLEIQRTEQGDSAMYLCASSLARTGRDTEAFFGQGTRLTVV.

This clone was picked up a small number of times. The chain has TRBV5-1 and TRBJ1-3; D remains unclear. Germline V gives CDR1 SGHRS, CDR2 YFSETQ. With 5 bases removed from V and 0 bases from J, the gap between germline ends came to 9 bases. This CDR3 has 14 amino acids. The CDR3 nucleotides are TGCGCCAGCAGTGAGGCCAGCTCTGGAAACACCATATATTTT. Encoded protein: CASSEASSGNTIYF. The variable domain in full, completed from reference TRBV5-1 and TRBJ1-3, reads KAGVTQTPRYLIKTRGQQVTLSCSPISGHRSVSWYQQTPGQGLQFLFEYFSETQRNKGNFPGRFSGRQFSNSRSEMNVSTLELGDSALYLCASSEASSGNTIYFGEGSWLTVV.

The chain combines TRBV7-9 with TRBJ1-2; maybe TRBD1 (6 bases). Looked up from germline, CDR1 is SEHNR and CDR2 is FQNEAQ (reference sequence). V dropped 5 bases and J dropped 7 bases, with 23 bases sitting between them. This CDR3 is 16 amino acids long. CDR3: CASSVRKIGGFGGYTF. In DNA form, the CDR3 reads TGTGCCAGCAGCGTGAGAAAAATAGGGGGATTCGGTGGCTACACCTTC. Full variable domain (outside the CDR3, taken from reference TRBV7-9 and TRBJ1-2): DTGVSQNPRHKITKRGQNVTFRCDPISEHNRLYWYRQTLGQGPEFLTYFQNEAQLEKSRLLSDRFSAERPKGSFSTLEIQRTEQGDSAMYLCASSVRKIGGFGGYTFGSGTRLTVV.

The chain couples TRBV2 to TRBJ2-7; D perhaps matches TRBD2 (5 bases). The CDR3 has 13 residues. V was clipped by 0 bases and J by 3 bases, with 6 bases between them. In germline, CDR1 is SNHLY, CDR2 FYNNEI. The CDR3 loop reads CASSEAGVYEQYF. CDR3 DNA sequence: TGTGCCAGCAGTGAAGCGGGAGTCTACGAGCAGTACTTC.